These T cell receptor beta chains were read from a single sample in a study of cytomegalovirus exposure and HLA in healthy donors. This table comes from immunoSEQ multiplex PCR, and its TCRdb copy is limited to in-frame clones, with some not included. The sample carries about 160,000 clones, over 65% recorded once. The sequenced material came from PBMCs. These receptors all come from a female donor in good health and CMV-seronegative. Both conserved end residues are part of each CDR3. D genes are given only for firm matches. Part of the rows lack a size; the others show once, few, many or a class for expanded clones.

cdr3_aa	cdr3_nt	clone_size	v_call	j_call	d_call
CASSAPGQAYEQYF	TGTGCCAGCAGCGCCCCCGGACAGGCCTACGAGCAGTACTTC	few	TRBV25-1	TRBJ2-7	TRBD1
CASSQGPGQGTYEQYF	TGCGCCAGCAGCCAAGGACCGGGACAGGGCACCTACGAGCAGTACTTC	.	TRBV4-3	TRBJ2-7	TRBD1
CASSPGGPFDEQFF	TGTGCCAGCAGCCCGGGGGGGCCGTTCGATGAGCAGTTCTTC	.	TRBV5-6	TRBJ2-1	TRBD2
CASSQGHQGVYEQYF	TGCGCCAGCAGCCAAGGGCATCAGGGGGTATACGAGCAGTACTTC	.	TRBV4-3	TRBJ2-7	TRBD1
CASSPSLPVGTSTDTQYF	TGTGCCAGCAGCCCCTCCCTCCCCGTTGGGACTAGTACAGATACGCAGTATTTT	few	TRBV5-4	TRBJ2-3	TRBD2
CASSYPRGVSTEAFF	TGTGCCAGCAGTTACCCCCGGGGGGTTAGCACTGAAGCTTTCTTT	.	TRBV6-6	TRBJ1-1	.
CASSHGQGVSGSDF	TGTGCCAGCAGCCACGGACAGGGGGTCAGCGGCTCCGACTTC	.	TRBV7-9	TRBJ2-5	TRBD1
CSVDAGRSDGYTF	TGCAGCGTTGACGCAGGGAGGTCCGATGGCTACACCTTC	.	TRBV29-1	TRBJ1-2	.
CASSPNRQFYEQYF	TGTGCCAGCAGCCCGAATCGACAGTTTTACGAGCAGTACTTC	.	TRBV5-5	TRBJ2-7	.
CASGLAGAGELFF	TGTGCCAGCGGACTAGCGGGAGCCGGGGAGCTGTTTTTT	.	TRBV7-9	TRBJ2-2	TRBD2
CASSQGQIREQYF	TGTGCCAGCAGCCAGGGACAGATCCGCGAGCAGTACTTC	.	TRBV7-2	TRBJ2-7	TRBD1
CASSEGAADTQYF	TGCGCCAGCAGTGAGGGGGCCGCAGATACGCAGTATTTT	.	TRBV5-1	TRBJ2-3	TRBD1
CASSAKAGRNEQFF	TGTGCCAGCAGCGCCAAAGCGGGACGGAATGAGCAGTTCTTC	.	TRBV9	TRBJ2-1	TRBD2
CASSMPGLVNNEQFF	TGTGCCAGTAGTATGCCGGGACTAGTAAACAATGAGCAGTTCTTC	.	TRBV19	TRBJ2-1	TRBD2
CASGLVWRTGDYNEQFF	TGTGCTAGTGGTTTGGTATGGCGGACAGGGGACTACAATGAGCAGTTCTTC	.	TRBV12-5	TRBJ2-1	TRBD1
CASSIGTGYGYTF	TGTGCCAGTAGTATTGGGACAGGGTACGGCTACACCTTC	few	TRBV19	TRBJ1-2	TRBD1
CASSVRGWNTEAFF	TGTGCCAGCAGCGTAAGAGGGTGGAACACTGAAGCTTTCTTT	few	TRBV9	TRBJ1-1	.
CAISEGPSGGTNTQYF	TGTGCCATCAGTGAAGGGCCTAGCGGGGGGACCAATACGCAGTATTTT	.	TRBV10-3	TRBJ2-3	TRBD2
CASSLDGSNEKLFF	TGCGCCAGCAGCTTGGACGGGTCTAATGAAAAACTGTTTTTT	.	TRBV5-1	TRBJ1-4	.
CASSLSTDGSGYTF	TGTGCCAGCAGCCTTTCGACTGACGGGTCCGGCTACACCTTC	.	TRBV11-2	TRBJ1-2	.
CASGHGQPYQPQHF	TGTGCTAGTGGTCACGGACAGCCTTATCAGCCCCAGCATTTT	.	TRBV12-5	TRBJ1-5	.
CASTEVRQTGF	TGTGCCAGCACCGAAGTCCGACAGACAGGATTT	.	TRBV2	TRBJ1-1	.
CASSLLGSNVNEQFF	TGTGCCAGCAGCTTACTAGGGAGTAATGTGAATGAGCAGTTCTTC	.	TRBV7-3	TRBJ2-1	.
CASSQDGTSPNNEQFF	TGTGCCAGCAGCCAAGATGGGACTAGCCCAAACAATGAGCAGTTCTTC	.	TRBV4-2	TRBJ2-1	TRBD2
CASSSRGGTYEQYF	TGTGCCAGCAGCTCGCGGGGGGGTACCTACGAGCAGTACTTC	.	TRBV5-6	TRBJ2-7	TRBD2
CASSGASGDNEQFF	TGCGCCAGCAGTGGGGCTAGCGGGGACAATGAGCAGTTCTTC	.	TRBV10-2	TRBJ2-1	TRBD2
CASSRDSTGGRLSPYEQYF	TGCGCCAGCAGCCGTGACTCGACAGGTGGACGGCTTTCCCCCTACGAGCAGTACTTC	few	TRBV5-1	TRBJ2-7	.
CASSLFAGTGNTGELFF	TGTGCCAGCAGTTTGTTCGCCGGAACAGGGAACACCGGGGAGCTGTTTTTT	.	TRBV11-3	TRBJ2-2	.
CASSQALGLAGFYEQYF	TGTGCCAGCAGCCAAGCCCTTGGACTAGCGGGTTTCTACGAGCAGTACTTC	.	TRBV14	TRBJ2-7	TRBD2
CASSTLRGRGAKNIQYF	TGTGCCAGTAGTACCCTCCGGGGGAGGGGAGCCAAAAACATTCAGTACTTC	.	TRBV19	TRBJ2-4	TRBD2
CASSQVEGNPLNEQFF	TGCGCCAGCAGCCAAGTAGAGGGAAACCCGCTGAATGAGCAGTTCTTC	.	TRBV4-1	TRBJ2-1	.
CASSPGLAGGPGRETQYF	TGTGCCAGCAGCCCAGGACTAGCGGGGGGGCCGGGACGAGAGACCCAGTACTTC	few	TRBV9	TRBJ2-5	TRBD2
CASSWAGAPTYEQYF	TGTGCCAGCAGCTGGGCGGGGGCACCCACCTACGAGCAGTACTTC	.	TRBV7-9	TRBJ2-7	.
CASSPPGTGDVSGYTF	TGTGCCAGCAGCCCCCCAGGGACAGGGGATGTTAGTGGCTACACCTTC	.	TRBV7-2	TRBJ1-2	TRBD1
CASSQHPSGPYEQYF	TGTGCCAGCAGCCAACACCCTAGCGGGCCCTACGAGCAGTACTTC	.	TRBV4-2	TRBJ2-7	TRBD2
CASSSIMAGGVWDEQFF	TGTGCCAGCAGCTCCATTATGGCGGGGGGGGTTTGGGATGAGCAGTTCTTC	.	TRBV7-8	TRBJ2-1	TRBD2
CASSLKAEGSYEQYF	TGTGCCAGCAGTTTGAAGGCGGAGGGGTCCTACGAGCAGTACTTC	.	TRBV27	TRBJ2-7	.
CASSLVPGGYGYTF	TGTGCCAGCAGCTTAGTTCCCGGGGGCTATGGCTACACCTTC	few	TRBV7-8	TRBJ1-2	.
CSVAQGRGYTF	TGCAGCGTTGCGCAGGGTCGAGGCTACACCTTC	.	TRBV29-1	TRBJ1-2	.
CASSLRNNRAFF	TGCGCCAGCAGCCTGCGTAATAATAGAGCTTTCTTT	.	TRBV4-1	TRBJ1-1	.
CASTDMSHSGNTIYF	TGTGCCAGCACCGATATGAGCCACTCTGGAAACACCATATATTTT	.	TRBV6-5	TRBJ1-3	.
CASSADRATDTQYF	TGTGCCAGCAGCGCAGACAGGGCAACAGATACGCAGTATTTT	.	TRBV7-6	TRBJ2-3	TRBD1
CASSPPPRTSGRAIGDTQYF	TGTGCCAGCTCACCACCGCCACGGACTAGCGGGAGGGCCATAGGAGATACGCAGTATTTT	.	TRBV18	TRBJ2-3	TRBD2
CASSPGTSNEQFF	TGTGCCAGCAGCCCCGGGACTAGCAATGAGCAGTTCTTC	.	TRBV7-3	TRBJ2-1	TRBD2
CASVPGPGNQPQHF	TGTGCCAGTGTCCCGGGTCCGGGCAATCAGCCCCAGCATTTT	.	TRBV19	TRBJ1-5	.
CASSLQDSDEQFF	TGCGCCAGCAGCTTGCAGGATAGTGATGAGCAGTTCTTC	.	TRBV5-1	TRBJ2-1	.
CASSVGTIYEQYF	TGTGCCAGCAGCGTAGGAACTATCTACGAGCAGTACTTC	.	TRBV9	TRBJ2-7	.
CASSPGLAGGLYQETQYF	TGCGCCAGCAGCCCGGGACTAGCGGGGGGCCTGTACCAAGAGACCCAGTACTTC	.	TRBV4-1	TRBJ2-5	TRBD2
CAIAPGTGGRGEAFF	TGTGCCATCGCTCCCGGGACAGGGGGCAGGGGTGAAGCTTTCTTT	.	TRBV28	TRBJ1-1	TRBD1
CASSLELAEETQYF	TGTGCCAGCAGCTTAGAACTAGCGGAAGAGACCCAGTACTTC	.	TRBV7-8	TRBJ2-5	TRBD2
CASRRDRDTEAFF	TGTGCCAGCAGACGGGACAGGGACACTGAAGCTTTCTTT	.	TRBV7-2	TRBJ1-1	TRBD1
CASSQERDKTYEQYF	TGTGCCAGCAGCCAAGAACGGGATAAAACCTACGAGCAGTACTTC	.	TRBV4-2	TRBJ2-7	.
CASSVGSGYTF	TGTGCCAGCAGCGTAGGGAGCGGCTACACCTTC	once	TRBV25-1	TRBJ1-2	.
CASSRAGTGGLGEQFF	TGTGCCAGCAGTCGCGCCGGGACAGGGGGCCTGGGTGAGCAGTTCTTC	.	TRBV28	TRBJ2-1	TRBD1
CAWSLGGGAYGYTF	TGTGCCTGGAGTCTTGGTGGGGGGGCATACGGCTACACCTTC	.	TRBV30	TRBJ1-2	.
CASSVGPGQGEKLFF	TGTGCCAGCAGCGTAGGGCCTGGGCAGGGAGAAAAACTGTTTTTT	.	TRBV9	TRBJ1-4	.
CASRPGSYEQYF	TGCGCCAGCAGGCCCGGGTCCTACGAGCAGTACTTC	once	TRBV10-2	TRBJ2-7	.
CASSQFPSAGNTIYF	TGCGCCAGCAGTCAATTCCCCTCGGCTGGAAACACCATATATTTT	.	TRBV23-1	TRBJ1-3	.